This T cell receptor beta chain was obtained from a study of blood T cell repertoires in COVID-19. Authors' processing steps: Amplification with reference gene primers provided the estimates of nucleated cell counts. Measured with immunoSEQ multiplex PCR; TCRdb has only the in-frame clones, and not every one. Clone size and the V and J calls come from that table; the DNA yielded D and trimming. The table records roughly 250,000 clones, 80% to 90% of them present only once. There are 14 residues in the CDR3. The germline CDR1 and CDR2 sequences are SGHDN and FVKESK. Losses at the gene ends were 5 bases for V and 8 bases for J; bases not matched to a gene: 4. Participant reports of clinical history set cohort assignment.

The TCR was taken from a man aged 45 to 65 who had been exposed to COVID-19. The sequencing sample was made of PBMCs or T cells enriched from blood (not recorded which). The gene calls are TRBV14 and TRBJ1-6; 9 nucleotides agree with TRBD1. CDR3 amino acids: CASSYGQGYSPLHF. The CDR3 DNA reads TGTGCCAGCAGCTACGGACAGGGGTATTCACCCCTCCACTTT.